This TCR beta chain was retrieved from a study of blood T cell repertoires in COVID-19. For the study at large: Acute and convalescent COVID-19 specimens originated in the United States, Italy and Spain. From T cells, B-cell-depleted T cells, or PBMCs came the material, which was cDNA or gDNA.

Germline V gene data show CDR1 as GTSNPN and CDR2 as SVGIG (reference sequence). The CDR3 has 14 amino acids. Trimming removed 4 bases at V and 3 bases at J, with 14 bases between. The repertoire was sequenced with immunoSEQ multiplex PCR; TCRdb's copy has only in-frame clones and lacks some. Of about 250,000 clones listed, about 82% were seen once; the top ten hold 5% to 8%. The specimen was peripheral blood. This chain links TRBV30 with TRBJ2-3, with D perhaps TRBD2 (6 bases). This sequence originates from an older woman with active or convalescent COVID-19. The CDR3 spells CAWTVHGRTDTQYF. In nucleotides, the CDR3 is TGTGCCTGGACCGTCCACGGGAGAACAGATACGCAGTATTTT.